This T cell receptor (beta chain) stems from a study of long-term antiretroviral therapy in people with HIV. The assay used was immunoSEQ (version v3.0), run at survey level. Sequencing used immunoSEQ multiplex PCR; TCRdb keeps in-frame clones, though not all of them. The data contain approximately 35,000 clones, over 60% of them singletons. Study-wide findings and caveats: Compared with controls, HIV repertoires showed narrower CDR3 length ranges. Blood dates from about 2003 to 2017, possibly under older ART regimens. ART was followed by higher diversity that remained below transplant donor controls.

As regards this clone: Its antigen is as yet unknown.

Deletions cut 0 bases from V and 0 bases from J, with 8 bases between. The germline CDR1 and CDR2 sequences are SGHRS and YFSETQ. There are 15 residues in the CDR3. The V gene is TRBV5-1, the J gene TRBJ2-3, with no clear D. The material was unsorted PBMCs, obtained 2 years after starting antiretroviral therapy. The TCR comes from a woman between 45 and 65 years old with HIV. The CDR3 DNA reads TGCGCCAGCAGCTTGGCCACAGCGAGCACAGATACGCAGTATTTT. Protein sequence: CASSLATASTDTQYF.